The T cell receptor beta chain described here comes from a study of immune reconstitution after stem cell transplant in scleroderma. TCRdb reprocessed the RT-PCR reads with MiXCR, giving one entry per CDR3 protein. Here the sample spans 3,500 to 4,000 distinct CDR3 sequences, roughly 5.8% being singletons. CDR1 is DFQATT and CDR2 is SNEGSKA in the germline V gene (reference sequence). Unmatched junction bases numbered 6, after V lost 5 bases and J lost 6 bases. This CDR3 spans 12 amino acids. This clonotype was detected a few times. This receptor was obtained from a female donor with systemic sclerosis. The V gene is TRBV20-1, the J gene TRBJ1-2; TRBD1 matches at 7 bases. This sample was obtained before or after autologous hematopoietic stem cell transplantation (not recorded which). CDR3 in amino acids: CSAPRQGHGYTF. The CDR3 DNA reads as TGCAGTGCTCCCCGACAGGGCCATGGCTACACCTTC.